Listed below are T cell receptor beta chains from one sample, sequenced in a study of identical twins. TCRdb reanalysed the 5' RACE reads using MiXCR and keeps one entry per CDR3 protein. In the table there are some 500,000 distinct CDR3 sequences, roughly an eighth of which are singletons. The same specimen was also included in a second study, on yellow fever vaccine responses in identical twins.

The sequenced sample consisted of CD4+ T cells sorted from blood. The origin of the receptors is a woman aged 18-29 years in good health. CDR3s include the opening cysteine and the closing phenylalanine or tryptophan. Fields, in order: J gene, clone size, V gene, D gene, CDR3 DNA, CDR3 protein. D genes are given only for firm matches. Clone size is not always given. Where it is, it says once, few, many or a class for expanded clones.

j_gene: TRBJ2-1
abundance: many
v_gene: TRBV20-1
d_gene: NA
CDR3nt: TGCAGTGCTGCCGACATAAGCTACAATGAGCAGTTCTTC
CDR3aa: CSAADISYNEQFF

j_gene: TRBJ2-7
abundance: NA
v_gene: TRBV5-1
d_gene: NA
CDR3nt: TGCGCCAGCAGCGGGGTTTCCTACGAGCAGTACTTC
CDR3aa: CASSGVSYEQYF

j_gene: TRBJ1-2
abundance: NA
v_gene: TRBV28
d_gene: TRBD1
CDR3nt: TGTGCCAGCAGGCCAAAGACAGGGCGATTCTATGGCTACACCTTC
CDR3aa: CASRPKTGRFYGYTF

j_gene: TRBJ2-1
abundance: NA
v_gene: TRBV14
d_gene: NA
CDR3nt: TGTGCCAGCAGCCAAGTCGTGGGAGGCGAGCAGTTCTTC
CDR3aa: CASSQVVGGEQFF

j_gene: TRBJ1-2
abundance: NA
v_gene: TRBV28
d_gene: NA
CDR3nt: TGTGCCAGCAGTCTCGGGGAGGGAGTCTATGGCTACACCTTC
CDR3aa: CASSLGEGVYGYTF

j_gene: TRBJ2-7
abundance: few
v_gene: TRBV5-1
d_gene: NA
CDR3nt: TGCGCCAGCAGCTCCGGGACACTGGCGACCTACGAGCAGTACTTC
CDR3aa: CASSSGTLATYEQYF

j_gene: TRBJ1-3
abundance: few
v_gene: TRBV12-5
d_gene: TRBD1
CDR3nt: TGTGCTAGTGGTCTTGTCTCCGGGACAGGGGGAAACACCATATATTTT
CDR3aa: CASGLVSGTGGNTIYF

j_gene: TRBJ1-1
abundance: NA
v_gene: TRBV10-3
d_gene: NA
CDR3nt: TGTGCCATCGCTCGCCGGGCCTACACTGAAGCTTTCTTT
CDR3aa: CAIARRAYTEAFF

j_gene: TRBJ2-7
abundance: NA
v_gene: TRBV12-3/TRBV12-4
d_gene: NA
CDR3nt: TGTGCCAGCAGTGCCGACCCAAGGGGGGTACTGTACTTC
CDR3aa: CASSADPRGVLYF

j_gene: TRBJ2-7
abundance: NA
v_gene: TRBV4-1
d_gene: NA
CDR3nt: TGCGCCAGCAGCCAGGGGACTCATACGCGGGGCGAGCAGTACTTC
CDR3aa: CASSQGTHTRGEQYF

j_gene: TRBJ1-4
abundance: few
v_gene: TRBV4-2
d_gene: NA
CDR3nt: TGTGCCAGCAGCCAAGGGGGGGAGGAAAAACTGTTTTTT
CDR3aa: CASSQGGEEKLFF

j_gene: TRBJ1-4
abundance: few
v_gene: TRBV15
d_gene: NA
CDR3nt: TGTGCCACCAGCCGCCGGTTTAATGAAAAACTGTTTTTT
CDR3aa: CATSRRFNEKLFF

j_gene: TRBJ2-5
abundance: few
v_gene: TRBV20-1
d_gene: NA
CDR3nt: TGCAGTGCTAGCGGGGGCCAAGAGACCCAGTACTTC
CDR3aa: CSASGGQETQYF

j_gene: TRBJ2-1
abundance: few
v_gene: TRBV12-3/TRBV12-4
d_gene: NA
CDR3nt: TGTGCCAGCAGTTTAGTAGTGACGGAGGGCAATGAGCAGTTCTTC
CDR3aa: CASSLVVTEGNEQFF

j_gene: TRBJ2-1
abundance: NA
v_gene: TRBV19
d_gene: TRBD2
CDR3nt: TGTGCCAGTAGTATAGCGGGGGGGAACAATGAGCAGTTCTTC
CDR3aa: CASSIAGGNNEQFF

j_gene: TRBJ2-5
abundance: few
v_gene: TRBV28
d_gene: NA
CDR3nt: TGTGCCAGCAGTTTAAATCTCCCCCAAGAGACCCAGTACTTC
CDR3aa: CASSLNLPQETQYF

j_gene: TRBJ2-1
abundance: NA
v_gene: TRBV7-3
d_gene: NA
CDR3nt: TGTGCCAGCAGCCTCCAACAGGGAGGTGAGCAGTTCTTC
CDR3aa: CASSLQQGGEQFF

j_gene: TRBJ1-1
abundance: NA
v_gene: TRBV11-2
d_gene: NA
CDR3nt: TGTGCCAGCAGCCCTTCGGGGCGGGCGAGGAACACTGAAGCTTTCTTT
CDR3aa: CASSPSGRARNTEAFF

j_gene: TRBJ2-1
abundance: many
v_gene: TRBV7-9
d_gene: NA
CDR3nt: TGTGCCAGCAGCTTAGCGGGAGGCATCAATGAGCAGTTCTTC
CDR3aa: CASSLAGGINEQFF

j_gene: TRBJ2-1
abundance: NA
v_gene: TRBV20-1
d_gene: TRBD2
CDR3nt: TGCAGTGCTAGTCGACTAGCGGGGACGGCGGAGCAGTTCTTC
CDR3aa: CSASRLAGTAEQFF

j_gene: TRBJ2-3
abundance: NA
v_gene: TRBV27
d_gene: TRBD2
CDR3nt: TGTGCCAGCAGTTATACGCGGGGGGTACGAGGGGACACAGATACGCAGTATTTT
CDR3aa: CASSYTRGVRGDTDTQYF

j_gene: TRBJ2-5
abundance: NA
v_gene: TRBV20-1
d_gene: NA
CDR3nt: TGCAGTGCTGAGGGGGGGGGCTTGTTAGAGACCCAGTACTTC
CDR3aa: CSAEGGGLLETQYF

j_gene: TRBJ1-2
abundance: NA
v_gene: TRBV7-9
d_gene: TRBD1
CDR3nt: TGTGCCAGCAGCTTCAGGGGGATTTATTATGGCTACACCTTC
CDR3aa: CASSFRGIYYGYTF

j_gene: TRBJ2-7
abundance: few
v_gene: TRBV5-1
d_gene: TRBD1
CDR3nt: TGCGCCAGCACCCCAACGACAGGGAACTACGAGCAGTACTTC
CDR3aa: CASTPTTGNYEQYF

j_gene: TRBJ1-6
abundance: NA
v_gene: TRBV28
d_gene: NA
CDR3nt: TGTGCCAGCAGTGCTTATTCACCCCTCCACTTT
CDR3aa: CASSAYSPLHF

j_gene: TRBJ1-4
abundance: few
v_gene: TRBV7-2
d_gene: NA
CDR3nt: TGTGCCAGCAGCTTTACAGCAACTAATGAAAAACTGTTTTTT
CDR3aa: CASSFTATNEKLFF

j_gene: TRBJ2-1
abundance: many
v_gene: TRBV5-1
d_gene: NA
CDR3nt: TGCGCCAGCAGCTTGGCTTCCGATGAGCAGTTCTTC
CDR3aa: CASSLASDEQFF

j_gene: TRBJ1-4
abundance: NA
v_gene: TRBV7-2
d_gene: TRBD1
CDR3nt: TGTGCCAGCAGACGCGGGACAGGGTACGAAAAACTGTTTTTT
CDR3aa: CASRRGTGYEKLFF

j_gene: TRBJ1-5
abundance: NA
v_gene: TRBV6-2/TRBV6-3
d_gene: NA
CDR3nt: TGTGCCAGCACCTGGGACGAGGGTCAGCCCCAGCATTTT
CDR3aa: CASTWDEGQPQHF

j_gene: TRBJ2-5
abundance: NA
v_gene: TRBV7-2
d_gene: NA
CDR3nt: TGTGCCAGCAGCTTAATCGGCCTCCAAGAGACCCAGTACTTC
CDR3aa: CASSLIGLQETQYF

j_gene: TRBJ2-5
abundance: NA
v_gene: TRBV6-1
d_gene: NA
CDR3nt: TGTGCCAGCATAGAACTTGAGACCCAGTACTTC
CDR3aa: CASIELETQYF

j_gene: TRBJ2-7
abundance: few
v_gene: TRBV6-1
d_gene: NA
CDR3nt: TGTGCCAGCCGAGTCACAGGGAACTCCTACGAGCAGTACTTC
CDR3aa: CASRVTGNSYEQYF

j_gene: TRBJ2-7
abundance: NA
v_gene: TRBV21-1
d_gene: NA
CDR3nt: TGTGCCAGCAGCAAAGCTTCAGGGATGGGTACCTACGAGCAGTACTTC
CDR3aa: CASSKASGMGTYEQYF

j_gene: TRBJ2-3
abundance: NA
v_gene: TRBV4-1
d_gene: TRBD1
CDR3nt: TGCGCCAGCAGCCACCCCTTCCGGGACAGGGGGCCGGCAGATACGCAGTATTTT
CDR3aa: CASSHPFRDRGPADTQYF

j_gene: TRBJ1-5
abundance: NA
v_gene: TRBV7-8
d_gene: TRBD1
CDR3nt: TGTGCCAGCAGCCGTGACCCCGGGACAGGGGGCTCTATGCAGCCCCAGCATTTT
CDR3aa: CASSRDPGTGGSMQPQHF

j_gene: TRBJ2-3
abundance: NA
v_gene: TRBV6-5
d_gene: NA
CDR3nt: TGTGCCAGCAGTTACGGGTTGGAGGGGCCTGGGACGCAGTATTTT
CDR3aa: CASSYGLEGPGTQYF

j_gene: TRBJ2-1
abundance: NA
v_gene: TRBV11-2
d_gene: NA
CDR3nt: TGTGCCAGCAGCCCAGTAGGGGGGACGGCCTACAATGAGCAGTTCTTC
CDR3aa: CASSPVGGTAYNEQFF

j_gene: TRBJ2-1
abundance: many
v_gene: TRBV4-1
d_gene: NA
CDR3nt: TGCGCCAGCAGACAGGGTTCCTACAATGAGCAGTTCTTC
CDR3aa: CASRQGSYNEQFF

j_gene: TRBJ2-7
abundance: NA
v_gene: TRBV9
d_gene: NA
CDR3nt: TGTGCCAGCAGCCCTGAGGGGATGCGAGAGCAGTACTTC
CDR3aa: CASSPEGMREQYF

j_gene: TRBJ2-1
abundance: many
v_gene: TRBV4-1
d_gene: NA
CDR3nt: TGCGCCAGCAGCCAAGTGGGAACAGCCAAGGGATCCTACAATGAGCAGTTCTTC
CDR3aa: CASSQVGTAKGSYNEQFF

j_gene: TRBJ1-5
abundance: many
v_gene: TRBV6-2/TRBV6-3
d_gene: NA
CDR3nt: TGTGCCAGCAGCGGAGACTACAATCAGCCCCAGCATTTT
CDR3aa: CASSGDYNQPQHF

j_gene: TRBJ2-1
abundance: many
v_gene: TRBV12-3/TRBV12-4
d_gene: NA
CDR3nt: TGTGCCAGCAGTCAGGGGGAGGCCGAATACAATGAGCAGTTCTTC
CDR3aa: CASSQGEAEYNEQFF

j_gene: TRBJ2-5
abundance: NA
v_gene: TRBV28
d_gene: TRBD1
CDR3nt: TGTGCCAGCAGTTCGCAGGATGGGACAGGGGGTGAGACCCAGTACTTC
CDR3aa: CASSSQDGTGGETQYF

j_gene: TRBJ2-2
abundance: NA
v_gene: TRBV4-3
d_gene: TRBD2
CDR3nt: TGCGCCAGCAGCCTCACTAGCGGGAGGGACGGGGAGCTGTTTTTT
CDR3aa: CASSLTSGRDGELFF

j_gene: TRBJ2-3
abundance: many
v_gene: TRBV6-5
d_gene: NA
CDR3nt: TGTGCCAGCAGTTACGAGTGGGGGGTGGCGGTCAAGGATCCAGATACGCAGTATTTT
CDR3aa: CASSYEWGVAVKDPDTQYF

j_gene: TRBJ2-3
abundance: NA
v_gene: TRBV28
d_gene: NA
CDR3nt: TGTGCCAGCAGGCGGTTAGGGCAGACAGATACGCAGTATTTT
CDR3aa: CASRRLGQTDTQYF

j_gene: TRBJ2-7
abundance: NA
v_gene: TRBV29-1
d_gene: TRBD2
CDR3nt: TGCAGCGTTGCAAAGACTAGCGCCATCTACGAGCAGTACTTC
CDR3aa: CSVAKTSAIYEQYF

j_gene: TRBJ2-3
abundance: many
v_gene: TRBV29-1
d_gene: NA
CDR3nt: TGCAGTCCCTTCAGGGCCAGCACAGATACGCAGTATTTT
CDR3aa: CSPFRASTDTQYF

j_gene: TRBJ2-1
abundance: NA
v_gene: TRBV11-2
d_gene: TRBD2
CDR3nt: TGTGCCAGCAGCTTAGGGGCTAGCGGGGACAATGAGCAGTTCTTC
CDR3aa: CASSLGASGDNEQFF

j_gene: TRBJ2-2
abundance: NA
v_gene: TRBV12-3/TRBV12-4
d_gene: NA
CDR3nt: TGTGCCAGCAGACCTGACCAGGACACCGGGGAGCTGTTTTTT
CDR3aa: CASRPDQDTGELFF

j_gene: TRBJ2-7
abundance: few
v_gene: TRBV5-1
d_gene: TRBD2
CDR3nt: TGCGCCAGCAGCTCAGGACTAGCGGGGCTCTACGAGCAGTACTTC
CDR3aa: CASSSGLAGLYEQYF